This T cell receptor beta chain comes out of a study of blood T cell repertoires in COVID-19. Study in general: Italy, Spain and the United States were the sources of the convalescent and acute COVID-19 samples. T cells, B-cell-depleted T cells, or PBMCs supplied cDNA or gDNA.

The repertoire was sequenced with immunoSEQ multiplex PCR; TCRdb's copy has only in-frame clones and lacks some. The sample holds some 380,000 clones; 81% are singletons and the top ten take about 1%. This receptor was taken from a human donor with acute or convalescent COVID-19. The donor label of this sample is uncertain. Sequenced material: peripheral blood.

Written as DNA, the CDR3 is TGTGCCAGCAGTTACTCTCTAGGGAGGGGGGGCGAAAAACTGTTTTTT. It specifies CASSYSLGRGGEKLFF. This rearrangement joins TRBV6-5 to TRBJ1-4, with D maybe TRBD1 (6 bases). Germline V CDR1 and CDR2: MNHEY, SVGAGI. The CDR3 is 16 amino acids. Trimming removed 0 bases from V and 8 bases from J, with 16 bases in between.